This T cell receptor beta chain was profiled in a study of shared clonotypes between healthy human individuals (TCRdb year 2020). For context, the study as a whole: Three men and two women, aged 18 to 49 years, made up the cohort. Per donor, three plates each were used for CD4 naive and CD4 memory, two for CD8 naive, and one for CD8 memory. Blood TCR repertoires of five healthy adults were deeply sequenced to estimate repertoire size and the extent of clonotype sharing between individuals. To increase sequencing depth and limit assay-specific biases, different laboratories used diverse techniques to prepare libraries and sequence TCR repertoires. Leukapheresis yielded between about 0.9 and 9.5 billion PBMCs per donor.

What the work shows at the level of the full study, not this receptor alone: Clonotypes shared by all four sorted-subset donors showed higher generation probabilities than non-shared clonotypes. The genetic and exposure-history diversity represented was limited by the small number of donors. Estimated clonotype richness was generally larger for naive than for memory subsets. Across four donors, 5% to 6% of naive CD4, roughly 3.5% of naive CD8, 2% to 2.5% of memory CD4, and under 0.45% of memory CD8 clonotypes were shared. Based on pairwise subsampling, the degree of clonotype sharing among donors was expected to be affected by sequencing depth. Sampling was restricted to blood, and TCR repertoires in tissue are likely to differ from TCR repertoires in blood. Incomplete sequencing was indicated by rarefaction of sorted-subset datasets, despite the large sequencing depth.

Using the deep immunoSEQ assay, TCR CDR3 regions were amplified from genomic DNA by multiplex PCR. Genomic DNA extracted from each cell subset was distributed evenly over all wells of several immunoSEQ 96-well plates, and each plate served as one replicate. For sorted subsets, approximately 210 ng of genomic DNA, equivalent to about 30,000 T cell genomes, went into each replicate PCR. Purified libraries were measured with a Qubit 3.0 fluorometer, size-checked on a Bioanalyzer 2100, and measured again with the KAPA Library Quantification kit. Every immunoSEQ 96-well plate was sequenced on a separate single-read 150-cycle Illumina NextSeq 550 flow cell. Per the original workflow: Because the immunoSEQ output held only junctional sequences and lacked quality scores, the filtering could not match the filtering applied to full-length reads. To assign V/J genes and CDR3, sequences were annotated against IMGT germline references using PyIR, a Python wrapper for IgBLAST v1.9. Any read was removed if the V/J assignment was weak (E-value above 1e-6), the CDR3 was missing, or the read contained stop codons, out-of-frame junctions, or ambiguous translated residues. V3J clonotypes were defined by identical inferred V gene, J gene, and CDR3 amino acid sequence. Percentage overlap between repertoires was computed as shared unique clonotypes divided by the size of the smaller repertoire. RTK rarefaction, the Chao1 estimator, and Recon v2.1 estimates of unobserved clonotypes were used to assess repertoire richness. OLGA was used to compute generation probabilities for all TCRbeta clonotypes that the gDNA method yielded from several donors. The source is immuneACCESS, and TCRdb retained only in-frame sequences with V and J called. Part of the clones is not carried over; for the studies checked, unresolved V genes explain less than half of this, and the remainder is unexplained. That table furnishes V, J and clone size, whereas the DNA furnished D and trimming. The sample table holds around 370,000 clones, of which around 96% were seen once. The top ten constitute approximately 0.32% of the sample.

CDR1 SGDLS and CDR2 YYNGEE were looked up in the germline V gene. V and J are trimmed by 1 base and 5 bases, and the gene matches miss 1 base of the junction. The cysteine opens and the phenylalanine closes a CDR3 of 15 amino acids. Only CDR3 DNA remains: 45 bases, in frame from the first base. Healthy HIV-negative adults with no recently reported acute infections or vaccinations were included as donors. Every donor was a Caucasian adult living in Nashville, Tennessee, USA. CD8 memory samples consisted of magnetically selected CD45RO+ cells combined with CCR7-negative CD45RA+ effector memory (TemRA) cells. Blood was collected by leukapheresis, and PBMCs were isolated by Ficoll-Histopaque density gradient centrifugation and then cryopreserved in liquid nitrogen vapor phase. Analytical flow cytometry was used to check the purity and quantity of every magnetically sorted T cell population. Genomic DNA was isolated from every sorted fraction and measured by UV absorbance on a Nanodrop 2000c.

This clone was seen a handful of times. Its antigen specificity is not known. No per-base quality is available; no much larger clone lies one base away. The same CDR3 arises from other DNA sequences in this sample as well. Sequenced sample: memory CD8+ T cells sorted from blood. The cell subset or site label of this sample denotes: CD45RO+ cells pooled with CCR7-negative TemRA cells. This clonotype was obtained from a young man in good health. The rearrangement joined TRBV9 to TRBJ2-2, with 11 middle bases fitting TRBD2. The CDR3 loop reads CASSVTSGRTGELFF. The DNA reads as follows: TGTGCCAGCAGCGTAACTAGCGGGAGAACCGGGGAGCTGTTTTTT.